This TCR beta chain was profiled in a study of blood T cells in healthy people across ages. Points from the study as a whole: A conclusive naive versus antigen-experienced comparison was prevented by the unsorted PBMCs.

V trimming: 0 bases; J trimming: 13 bases; junction bases outside the gene matches: 9. The CDR3 contains 15 residues. Germline V gene lookup returns CDR1 MNHNY and CDR2 SVGAGI (reference sequence). This clonotype was detected a few times. Its antigen is as yet unknown. Combining a sample-barcoded 5' primer with a J-beta primer mix, a second PCR ran for roughly 7 to 12 cycles. TCRdb fed the 5' RACE reads into MiXCR, producing one record per CDR3 protein. The sample holds around 1,500,000 distinct CDR3 sequences, about 43% seen once. The chain links TRBV6-6 to TRBJ2-5, with 12 bases matching TRBD2. This receptor was obtained from a woman aged 18 to 35 in good health. The sequencing sample was made of blood. The CDR3 reads CASSYSASGRALTYF. CDR3 in DNA: TGTGCCAGCAGTTACTCGGCTAGCGGGAGGGCCTTGACGTACTTC.